This T cell receptor beta chain was found in a study of blood T cell repertoires in COVID-19. Assay used: immunoSEQ multiplex PCR; TCRdb lists only in-frame clones, some missing. This table has about 140,000 clones, around 86% appearing once. This CDR3 region has 10 residues. The germline gives CDR1 MDHEN, CDR2 SYDVKM. The V end lost 7 bases, the J end lost 10 bases, and 10 bases lay between the germline ends. The source of this sequence is a man aged 55 to 70 who had recovered from COVID-19. This sequence joins TRBV28 and TRBJ1-1; D remains unclear. Sequencing input: PBMCs or T cells enriched from blood (not recorded which). DNA of the CDR3: TGTGCCAGCATTCGCGATGTAGCTTTCTTT. It specifies CASIRDVAFF.